This T cell receptor beta chain was identified in a study of T cell responses to AZD1222 COVID-19 vaccine. Germline CDR1 is GTSNPN and CDR2 is SVGIG (reference sequence). The V end was cut by 2 bases, the J end by 7 bases, with 17 bases between. The CDR3 consists of 15 residues. Here immunoSEQ multiplex PCR was the method, and the copy in TCRdb shows in-frame clones only, minus some. The sample holds 140,000 or so clones, around 91% seen once. The chain is built from TRBV30 and TRBJ1-4, with TRBD1 as a possible D gene (6 bases). This clonotype originated in an adult in good health. This sample comprised peripheral blood, obtained on day 0 of AZD1222 vaccination. CDR3 in amino acids: CAWSQGQLWGEKLFF. The CDR3 DNA is TGTGCCTGGAGTCAGGGACAATTATGGGGTGAAAAACTGTTTTTT.